Below, one T cell receptor (beta chain) is given with its context. This specimen belongs to a study of blood T cell repertoires in COVID-19. Background on the study: Sites in the United States, Italy and Spain provided acute and convalescent COVID-19 samples. PBMCs, B-cell-depleted T cells, or T cells were the source of the cDNA or gDNA that made up the material.

The CDR3 has 14 residues. V lost 1 base and J 4 bases, leaving 9 bases between the germline ends. Looked up from germline, CDR1 is SGHTA and CDR2 is FQGTGA. Original data processing: Counts of nucleated cells, estimated from reference gene primer amplification, were obtained. Method: immunoSEQ multiplex PCR; TCRdb's copy keeps in-frame clones and lacks some. V and J calls and clone size follow that table, whereas D and trimming were derived from the DNA. The sample yields about 81,000 clones, roughly 89% seen once. Sequencing was done on a sample of peripheral blood. The gene calls are TRBV7-3 and TRBJ2-3; possibly TRBD2 for D (6 bases). The clonotype originates from a woman of 80 years or more with active COVID-19. This CDR3 is CASSLIAGSDTQYF. The DNA for the CDR3 is TGTGCCAGCAGCTTAATCGCGGGGTCAGATACGCAGTATTTT.